Many counts were recorded for the clone carrying this T cell receptor beta chain. Regions amplified from RNA transcripts were the TCR beta CDR3 regions. During a first-round RT-PCR of the TCR CDR3, the HTBI primer set was used. Via MiXCR, TCRdb re-called the multiplex PCR reads, giving one row per CDR3 protein. The sample consists of 350,000 to 400,000 distinct CDR3 sequences, 19% of them appearing once. This sample was included in a study of T cells in Graves' hyperthyroidism and ophthalmopathy. The CDR3 consists of 13 residues. The V end lost 0 bases, the J end lost 3 bases, and 8 bases lay between the germline ends. Germline V lookup: CDR1 DFQATT, CDR2 SNEGSKA (reference sequence).

Sequenced input: blood. The V and J genes are TRBV20-1 and TRBJ1-2; D gene uncertain. The receptor comes from a woman aged 18-29 years with Graves' hyperthyroidism. The CDR3 is CSARDPEDYGYTF. The CDR3 DNA sequence: TGCAGTGCTAGAGATCCCGAAGACTATGGCTACACCTTC.